This TCR beta chain derives from a study of blood T cell repertoires in COVID-19. Study-wide context: In each case, the material was cDNA or gDNA derived from T cells, B-cell-depleted T cells, or PBMCs.

Using immunoSEQ multiplex PCR, the repertoire was profiled, and TCRdb retains in-frame clones only, with some absent. The sample consists of about 180,000 clones, about 86% of them appearing once. This sequence originates from a man aged 45-65 years with active or convalescent COVID-19. Sequencing was carried out using peripheral blood.

In DNA, the CDR3 is TGTGCCAGTAGTTTCCCGCAGGGTTCTGAAGCTTTCTTT. This gives the protein CASSFPQGSEAFF. The chain employs TRBV19 and TRBJ1-1; a weak D match, TRBD1 (5 bases). The V gene lost 5 bases and the J gene lost 6 bases, with 13 bases spanning the gap. This CDR3 comprises 13 residues. Per germline, CDR1 LNHDA and CDR2 SQIVND (reference sequence).